The next 8 T cell receptor beta chains were all read from a single sample in a study of OX40 agonist ivuxolimab in advanced cancers. Assay: immunoSEQ multiplex PCR; the TCRdb copy retains only in-frame clones and omits some. The table includes tens of thousands of clones, about 92% detected once. Sequencing was performed on CD4+ or CD8+ T cells sorted from blood, taken in a trial of the OX40 agonist ivuxolimab. The receptors shown here come from an adult with an advanced solid tumor such as melanoma, head and neck, liver or kidney cancer.

The CDR3, as DNA: TGCGCCAGCAGCCCCCCGGGACTAGCGGGGGACTACTACAATGAGCAGTTCTTC. Translated: CASSPPGLAGDYYNEQFF. This rearrangement joins TRBV4-1 to TRBJ2-1; TRBD2 aligns across 14 bases. This CDR3 contains 18 residues. Per germline, CDR1 MGHRA and CDR2 YSYEKL. V dropped 4 bases and J dropped 3; count of bases not matched to a gene: 8.

The CDR3 DNA reads TGTGCCAGCAGCCCATCGACAGGGATCCAGCCCCAGCATTTT. Translation gives CASSPSTGIQPQHF. The chain has TRBV7-6 and TRBJ1-5, with 7 bases identical to TRBD1. The germline V gene has CDR1 SGHVS and CDR2 FNYEAQ. V dropped 5 bases and J dropped 7; count of bases not matched to a gene: 8. The CDR3 is made up of 14 amino acids.

The J gene is TRBJ2-3, the V gene TRBV9, with 9 bases fitting TRBD2. The germline CDR1 and CDR2 sequences are SGDLS and YYNGEE. This CDR3 has 14 amino acids. J gave up 2 bases and V 3 bases, and 1 base lay outside the gene matches. Written as DNA, the CDR3 is TGTGCCAGCAGCGAGGGACTAGCCACAGATACGCAGTATTTT. This sequence encodes CASSEGLATDTQYF. Looking up the rest from reference TRBV9 and TRBJ2-3 gives the full variable domain: DSGVTQTPKHLITATGQRVTLRCSPRSGDLSVYWYQQSLDQGLQFLIQYYNGEERAKGNILERFSAQQFPDLHSELNLSSLELGDSALYFCASSEGLATDTQYFGPGTRLTVL.

The chain links TRBV18 to TRBJ2-3, with D possibly TRBD2 on 5 matching bases. Germline V gives CDR1 KGHSH, CDR2 LQKENI. V shed 2 bases and J shed 4 bases, with 7 bases lying between them. The CDR3 loop spans 13 amino acids. The CDR3 region has the DNA TGTGCCAGCTCACCAGGAGGAGCAGATACGCAGTATTTT. Encoded protein: CASSPGGADTQYF.

The chain links TRBV9 to TRBJ1-1; 7 positions agree with TRBD1. The CDR3 loop spans 16 amino acids. The V and J ends lost 3 bases and 0 bases, in that order; junction bases with no gene match: 8. Germline CDR1 and CDR2: SGDLS and YYNGEE. The CDR3 protein is CASSAEGQIMNTEAFF. CDR3 nucleotide sequence: TGTGCCAGCAGCGCTGAGGGACAGATCATGAACACTGAAGCTTTCTTT.

V gene TRBV5-1 combines with J gene TRBJ1-4, with a tentative D call TRBD1 (5 bases). CDR1 and CDR2 from the germline V gene are SGHRS and YFSETQ. Trimming took 7 bases from V and 7 from J, leaving 17 bases between them. The CDR3 runs to 14 residues. CDR3 residues: CASSRMGVGEKLFF. The CDR3 DNA sequence: TGCGCCAGCTCGCGTATGGGGGTGGGTGAAAAACTGTTTTTT.

V and J are TRBV5-6 and TRBJ2-2; D possibly uses TRBD1 or TRBD2 (5 bases each). V lost 1 base, J lost 1 base, and 14 bases lay in between. The CDR3 totals 17 residues. CDR1 and CDR2 (germline): SGHDT, YYEEEE. In DNA, the CDR3 is TGTGCCAGCAGCTTGCTTCCTTATGGGGGGAACACCGGGGAGCTGTTTTTT. Protein product: CASSLLPYGGNTGELFF.

This chain joins TRBV27 and TRBJ2-7; TRBD1 agrees at 9 bases. With 4 bases clipped from V and 5 bases from J, the junction kept 9 bases outside the gene matches. The CDR3 is 15 amino acids. Looked up from germline, CDR1 is MNHEY and CDR2 is SMNVEV (reference sequence). The CDR3 DNA reads as TGTGCCAGCAGTTCCAACCGGGACAGGGACCACGAGCAGTACTTC. Translated: CASSSNRDRDHEQYF.